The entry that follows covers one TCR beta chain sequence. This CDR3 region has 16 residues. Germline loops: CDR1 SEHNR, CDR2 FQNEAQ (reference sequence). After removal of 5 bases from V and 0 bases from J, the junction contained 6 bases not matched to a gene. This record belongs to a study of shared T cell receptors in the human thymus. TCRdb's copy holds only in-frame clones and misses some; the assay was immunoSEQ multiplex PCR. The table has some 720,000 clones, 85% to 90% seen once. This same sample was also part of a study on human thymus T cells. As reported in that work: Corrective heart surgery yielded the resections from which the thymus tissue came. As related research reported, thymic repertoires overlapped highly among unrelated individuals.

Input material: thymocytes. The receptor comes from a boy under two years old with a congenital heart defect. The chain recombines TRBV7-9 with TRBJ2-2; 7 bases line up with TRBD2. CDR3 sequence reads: CASSHRLAANTGELFF. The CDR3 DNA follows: TGTGCCAGCAGCCATAGACTAGCAGCGAACACCGGGGAGCTGTTTTTT.